The present entry profiles one T cell receptor beta chain with its context. As yet, its antigen is unknown. Profiling relied on immunoSEQ multiplex PCR, and the TCRdb table lists in-frame clones only, not all of them. This repertoire shows 150,000 or so clones, roughly 89% found once; its top ten account for approximately 1.2%. The CDR3 is made up of 16 amino acids. The V gene's germline CDR1 is SGHTA and CDR2 FQGTGA. V shed 5 bases, J shed 1 base, and the junction held 7 bases outside the gene matches. The sample belongs to a study of cytomegalovirus exposure and HLA in healthy donors. As for the study in general: A later analysis reported the approximately 120 validation repertoires used the same platform as the roughly 700 first-cohort repertoires.

Notes on the study in general: Altogether, 150 or so TCR beta chains were recorded as cytomegalovirus-associated. Rare sequences made up most TCRs, while some public TCRs were found in many donors.

This sequence originates from a woman aged 18 to 35 in good health and CMV-seronegative. The chain combines TRBV7-3 with TRBJ1-5; TRBD1 agrees at 8 bases. Sequencing was done on a sample of PBMCs. Written as DNA, the CDR3 is TGTGCCAGCAGCCCAAAGGACAGGGAAAGCAATCAGCCCCAGCATTTT. It is translated as CASSPKDRESNQPQHF.